The 31 T cell receptor beta chains given below trace back to one sample, sequenced in a study of T cell responses to AZD1222 COVID-19 vaccine. Profiling relied on immunoSEQ multiplex PCR, and the TCRdb table lists in-frame clones only, not all of them. The sample has under 85,000 clones, 70% to 90% seen once; the top ten hold about a tenth. The material sequenced was peripheral blood, taken on day 0 of AZD1222 vaccination. The receptor set was obtained from an adult in good health.

Here the CDR3 reads CASSQGSGGTDTQYF. The CDR3 DNA reads TGCGCCAGCAGCCAGGGATCCGGGGGCACAGATACGCAGTATTTT. The chain recombines TRBV4-1 with TRBJ2-3; possible D gene TRBD2, 5 bases. V was trimmed by 3 bases and J by 1 base, leaving 11 bases between them. The CDR3 length is 15 residues. Per the germline V gene, CDR1 is MGHRA and CDR2 is YSYEKL.

The chain links TRBV12-3 or TRBV12-4 to TRBJ2-3, with D perhaps matching TRBD2 (5 bases). The V gene lost 6 bases and the J gene lost 3 bases, with 10 bases spanning the gap. The CDR3 extends over 13 amino acids. This chain's CDR3 is CASREVGTDTQYF. Written as DNA, the CDR3 is TGTGCCAGCAGGGAGGTCGGGACAGATACGCAGTATTTT.

This chain links TRBV6-4 with TRBJ1-2; 8 bases align to TRBD1. The junction had 12 bases not matched to a gene; V was cut back by 5 bases and J by 4 bases. The CDR3 is 16 residues long. The germline V gene encodes CDR1 MRHNA and CDR2 SNTAGT. The CDR3 loop is CASSPTRTGTSYGYTF. As DNA, the CDR3 is TGTGCCAGCAGTCCTACTCGGACAGGGACCAGCTATGGCTACACCTTC.

This clone was seen a single time. This chain connects TRBV4-1 to TRBJ2-7; no reliable D call. This CDR3 has 11 residues. The germline V gene has CDR1 MGHRA and CDR2 YSYEKL. V lost 1 base to trimming and J lost 6 bases, with 4 bases between them. The CDR3 spells CASSQAGEQYV. The CDR3 DNA is TGCGCCAGCAGCCAAGCCGGCGAGCAGTACGTC.

This rearrangement joins TRBV10-3 to TRBJ1-5; D not resolved. Deletions cut 10 bases from V and 5 bases from J, with 18 bases between. This CDR3 is built from 14 residues. The germline V gene encodes CDR1 ENHRY and CDR2 SYGVKD. CDR3: CATGIGHFDQPQHF. CDR3 nucleotide sequence: TGTGCCACCGGGATCGGGCACTTCGATCAGCCCCAGCATTTT.

The genes are TRBV7-2 and TRBJ1-5; TRBD1 agrees at 7 bases. The J segment lost 7 bases and the V segment lost 2 bases, leaving 5 bases of the junction unmatched. CDR3 size: 14 residues. Germline V gives CDR1 SGHTA, CDR2 FQGNSA. DNA of the CDR3: TGTGCCAGCAGCTTAATAGGGGGCGCCCAGCCCCAGCATTTT. Encoded protein: CASSLIGGAQPQHF.

J is TRBJ1-4 and V is TRBV2; 8 bases fit TRBD1. CDR3 length: 12 residues. Germline values: CDR1 SNHLY, CDR2 FYNNEI. The V and J ends lost 8 bases and 10 bases, in that order; junction bases with no gene match: 6. The CDR3: CASGTGGGKLFF. The DNA for the CDR3 is TGTGCCAGCGGTACAGGGGGAGGAAAACTGTTTTTT.

This clone was seen a single time. The rearrangement joins TRBV5-5 to TRBJ2-7; no reliable D call. Germline CDR1 and CDR2: SGHKS and YYEKEE (reference sequence). V was trimmed by 0 bases and J by 5 bases, leaving 3 bases between them. This CDR3 is built from 11 residues. The DNA of the CDR3 is TGTGCCAGCAGCTTGGTGGACGAGCAGTACTTC. Translating it yields CASSLVDEQYF.

The genes are TRBV11-2 and TRBJ1-2, with D hard to call. CDR1 and CDR2 from the germline V gene are SGHAT and FQNNGV. CDR3 length equals 13 residues. Trimming pared 7 bases from V and 4 bases from J, leaving 13 bases between. CDR3 sequence reads: CASNPGTSYGYTF. As DNA, the CDR3 is TGTGCCAGCAACCCGGGAACGTCCTATGGCTACACCTTC. The full variable domain, rest sourced from reference TRBV11-2 and TRBJ1-2, is EAGVAQSPRYKIIEKRQSVAFWCNPISGHATLYWYQQILGQGPKLLIQFQNNGVVDDSQLPKDRFSAERLKGVDSTLKIQPAKLEDSAVYLCASNPGTSYGYTFGSGTRLTVV.

This chain connects TRBV11-2 to TRBJ2-1; D is ambiguous. Per germline, CDR1 SGHAT and CDR2 FQNNGV. V lost 5 bases and J lost 0, with 8 bases in between. The CDR3 is 14 amino acids. The CDR3 here is CASSPTISYNEQFF. In nucleotides, the CDR3 is TGTGCCAGCAGCCCTACCATCTCCTACAATGAGCAGTTCTTC.

This clone was seen once. The V gene is TRBV11-2, the J gene TRBJ2-5; D unclear. Trimming removed 2 bases at V and 1 base at J, with 5 bases between. The CDR3 has 13 amino acids. Germline loops: CDR1 SGHAT, CDR2 FQNNGV. The CDR3 here is CASSLMGQETQYF. CDR3 DNA: TGTGCCAGCAGCTTAATGGGCCAAGAGACCCAGTACTTC.

The chain has TRBV7-2 and TRBJ2-7, with D perhaps matching TRBD2 (6 bases). CDR3 length: 17 amino acids. Germline V gene data show CDR1 as SGHTA and CDR2 as FQGNSA. Trimming pared 5 bases from V and 3 bases from J, leaving 23 bases between. CDR3 in amino acids: CASSQTGLTGVGYEQYF. The CDR3 coding sequence is TGTGCCAGCAGCCAAACCGGACTAACCGGAGTCGGCTACGAGCAGTACTTC.

The chain recombines TRBV12-3 or TRBV12-4 with TRBJ1-2; TRBD1 aligns across 9 bases. CDR3 length: 13 amino acids. V lost 6 bases, J lost 8 bases, and 7 bases stayed unmatched. The CDR3, as DNA: TGTGCCAGCAGCCCTGACAGGGGGGGCGGCTACACCTTC. Translated: CASSPDRGGGYTF.

The chain joins TRBV2 to TRBJ1-4; the D gene is possibly TRBD1 (6 bases). The V end lost 6 bases, the J end lost 8 bases, and 13 bases lay between the germline ends. The CDR3 is 13 amino acids. Per germline, CDR1 SNHLY and CDR2 FYNNEI. The CDR3 nucleotides are TGTGCCAGCAGCCAGGGGAGGTGGGAAAAACTGTTTTTT. Its translation is CASSQGRWEKLFF.

This chain uses TRBV29-1 with TRBJ2-1, with TRBD2 matching 7 bases. After removal of 0 bases from V and 6 bases from J, the junction contained 8 bases not matched to a gene. Germline values: CDR1 SQVTM, CDR2 ANQGSEA. The CDR3 totals 15 residues. CDR3 sequence (DNA): TGCAGCGTTGAAGATCGGGGGACTACCCTCAATGAGCAGTTCTTC. Its translation is CSVEDRGTTLNEQFF.

The chain is built from TRBV25-1 and TRBJ2-1; 9 bases agree with TRBD2. Per the germline V gene, CDR1 is MGHDK and CDR2 is SYGVNS. The ends lost 3 bases at V and 0 bases at J; junction bases unmatched: 3. The CDR3 covers 16 residues. The CDR3 DNA follows: TGTGCCAGCAGTGACGGTAGCGGGGGCTCCTACAATGAGCAGTTCTTC. Amino acids: CASSDGSGGSYNEQFF.

The J gene is TRBJ2-1, the V gene TRBV6-1, with TRBD2 matching 11 bases. V shed 1 base and J 0 bases; nucleotides not matched to a gene: 17. The V gene's germline CDR1 is MNHNS and CDR2 SASEGT. This CDR3 spans 22 amino acids. This chain's CDR3 is CASSEGALDPSGGPRSYNEQFF. Written as DNA, the CDR3 is TGTGCCAGCAGTGAAGGGGCCCTCGATCCTAGCGGGGGGCCCCGCTCCTACAATGAGCAGTTCTTC.

This chain joins TRBV2 and TRBJ2-2; 7 positions agree with TRBD2. This CDR3 comprises 15 residues. The germline CDR1 and CDR2 sequences are SNHLY and FYNNEI. J was trimmed by 0 bases and V by 2 bases; bases with no gene match: 0. The CDR3 protein is CASSERGANTGELFF. DNA for the CDR3: TGTGCCAGCAGTGAACGGGGGGCGAACACCGGGGAGCTGTTTTTT.

This chain connects TRBV10-3 to TRBJ1-1; D unresolved. The CDR3 length is 14 residues. Germline loops: CDR1 ENHRY, CDR2 SYGVKD. Deletions cut 4 bases from V and 0 bases from J, with 9 bases between. The CDR3 DNA follows: TGTGCCATCAGTGCTCGGGAAATGAACACTGAAGCTTTCTTT. It specifies CAISAREMNTEAFF.

J is TRBJ1-6 and V is TRBV19, with 8 bases lining up with TRBD1. The germline gives CDR1 LNHDA, CDR2 SQIVND (reference sequence). This CDR3 contains 13 residues. V was clipped by 8 bases and J by 15 bases; unmatched bases: 12. Here the CDR3 DNA reads TGTGCCAGTTTGCCAGGACAGGGAAGACACCTCCACTTT. This sequence encodes CASLPGQGRHLHF.

This clone was found a few times. The rearrangement links TRBV11-3 to TRBJ2-3; 10 nucleotides agree with TRBD2. Unmatched junction bases numbered 5, after V lost 5 bases and J lost 0 bases. This CDR3 comprises 16 residues. The V gene's germline CDR1 is SGHNT and CDR2 YENEEA. Here the CDR3 DNA reads TGTGCCAGCAGCCCGGGGACTAGCGTAAGCACAGATACGCAGTATTTT. Amino acid sequence: CASSPGTSVSTDTQYF.

The rearrangement joins TRBV6-5 to TRBJ1-6; D call uncertain. Germline CDR1 MNHEY, CDR2 SVGAGI. V lost 3 bases and J 9 bases, leaving 12 bases between the germline ends. The CDR3 has 14 residues. The CDR3 is CASSYVGISSPLHF. CDR3 bases: TGTGCCAGCAGTTATGTGGGGATTAGTTCACCCCTCCACTTT.

This rearrangement joins TRBV10-3 to TRBJ1-4; 7 positions match TRBD1. Trimming took 0 bases from V and 3 from J; bases not matched to a gene: 7. Germline V CDR1 and CDR2: ENHRY, SYGVKD. The CDR3 has 17 amino acids. The CDR3 coding sequence is TGTGCCATCAGTGAGTCACAGGGGATGGGAGCTAATGAAAAACTGTTTTTT. This sequence encodes CAISESQGMGANEKLFF.

The chain carries TRBV19 and TRBJ1-2, with 10 bases fitting TRBD1. V gave up 9 bases and J gave up 6 bases; unmatched junction bases: 7. The CDR3 is 13 amino acids. The V gene's germline CDR1 is LNHDA and CDR2 SQIVND (reference sequence). CDR3 DNA: TGTGCCAGCCACCTTGGACAGGGGGATGGCTACACCTTC. Amino acids: CASHLGQGDGYTF.

This clone has more than one count but fewer than ten. The chain recombines TRBV5-1 with TRBJ1-4; a possible D gene is TRBD1 (6 bases). The CDR3 has 14 residues. Trimming shortened V by 4 bases and J by 4 bases, and 11 bases separated the two germline ends. Looked up from germline, CDR1 is SGHRS and CDR2 is YFSETQ. The CDR3 nucleotides read TGCGCCAGCAGCCCCGGACAGATTAATGAAAAACTGTTTTTT. Residues: CASSPGQINEKLFF.

The chain couples TRBV27 to TRBJ2-7; tentatively, D is TRBD1 or TRBD2 (5 bases each). Germline-derived CDR1 and CDR2 are MNHEY and SMNVEV (reference sequence). The CDR3 loop spans 13 amino acids. Trimming left V 6 bases short and J 2 bases short, with 11 bases between. Here the CDR3 DNA reads TGTGCCAGCAGCCGGGACGGAGCCTACGAGCAGTACTTC. Protein: CASSRDGAYEQYF.

The chain couples TRBV9 to TRBJ2-1; tentatively, D is TRBD1 (5 bases). Germline-derived CDR1 and CDR2 are SGDLS and YYNGEE. V was cut by 0 bases and J by 1 base, with 11 bases left in between. This CDR3 comprises 16 residues. As DNA, the CDR3 is TGTGCCAGCAGCGTAGACCCCCAGGGTTCCTACAATGAGCAGTTCTTC. It yields the protein CASSVDPQGSYNEQFF.

The rearrangement links TRBV6-6 to TRBJ1-1, with D maybe TRBD1 (6 bases). Germline CDR1 and CDR2: MNHNY and SVGAGI (reference sequence). This CDR3 is 15 amino acids long. V lost 2 bases, J lost 1 base, and 11 bases lay in between. CDR3 in DNA: TGTGCCAGCAGTTACCCCGGACAGACGAACACTGAAGCTTTCTTT. Its translation is CASSYPGQTNTEAFF.

This chain uses TRBV19 with TRBJ2-7, with TRBD1 matching over 9 bases. Germline CDR1 and CDR2: LNHDA and SQIVND (reference sequence). The CDR3 totals 14 residues. J lost 6 bases, V lost 8 bases, and 11 bases had no gene match. The DNA for the CDR3 is TGTGCCAGTCGCCCCGGGACAGGGCGCCTCGAGCAGTACTTC. Its protein product is CASRPGTGRLEQYF.

This rearrangement joins TRBV6-4 to TRBJ2-1, with 11 nucleotides matching TRBD2. Trimming removed 0 bases from V and 4 bases from J; junction bases left unmatched: 8. The germline V gene encodes CDR1 MRHNA and CDR2 SNTAGT. This CDR3 comprises 18 residues. The CDR3 spells CASSDSIISGGAYNEQFF. DNA of the CDR3: TGTGCCAGCAGTGACTCGATAATTAGCGGGGGGGCGTACAATGAGCAGTTCTTC.

The chain joins TRBV30 to TRBJ2-1, with 13 bases matching TRBD2. Germline lookup yields CDR1 GTSNPN and CDR2 SVGIG (reference sequence). The CDR3 spans 15 residues. The trim removed 5 bases at V and 4 bases at J, leaving 5 bases unmatched. CDR3 coding DNA: TGTGCCTGGGCGACTAGCGGGAGGTCTTACAATGAGCAGTTCTTC. Its protein is CAWATSGRSYNEQFF.